The rows below give T cell receptor beta chains drawn from one sample of a study of breast tumors, draining lymph nodes, adjacent tissues. MiXCR was run by TCRdb on the multiplex PCR reads, yielding one entry per CDR3 protein. The table lists 200,000 to 300,000 distinct CDR3 sequences, about 30% of them singletons, with around 1% in the top ten. The sample taken for sequencing was axillary lymph node tissue. Receptor source: a female donor with breast cancer. Some clones in this sample may be carry-over from other donors' samples. The CDR3 runs from the conserved cysteine through the conserved F or W. Fields, in order: J gene, V gene, D gene, clone size, CDR3 DNA, CDR3 protein. D genes are given only for firm matches. Size values are once, few and many counts, or a class for expanded clones, and some rows have none.

j_gene: TRBJ2-6; v_gene: TRBV19; d_gene: -; abundance: -; CDR3nt: TGTGCCACAGCCGGGCTGTGCTCTGGGGCCAACGTCCTGACTTTC; CDR3aa: CATAGLCSGANVLTF
j_gene: TRBJ2-5; v_gene: TRBV9; d_gene: TRBD2; abundance: -; CDR3nt: TGTGCCAGCAGCCCCCTAGTAGCGGGCTTCCAAGAGACCCAGTACTTC; CDR3aa: CASSPLVAGFQETQYF
j_gene: TRBJ1-1; v_gene: TRBV7-9; d_gene: -; abundance: -; CDR3nt: TGTGCCAGCAGCTTAGCCGACAGAACGGATGAAGCTTTCTTT; CDR3aa: CASSLADRTDEAFF
j_gene: TRBJ1-2; v_gene: TRBV7-9; d_gene: -; abundance: many; CDR3nt: TGTGCCAGCAGCTCAGGGACCTTGAGGAACTATGGCTACACCTTC; CDR3aa: CASSSGTLRNYGYTF
j_gene: TRBJ2-7; v_gene: TRBV20-1; d_gene: TRBD1; abundance: few; CDR3nt: TGCAGTTCACAGGGGCTGTCGAAGGGTGCCTACGAGCAGCACTTC; CDR3aa: CSSQGLSKGAYEQHF
j_gene: TRBJ1-2; v_gene: TRBV4-1; d_gene: -; abundance: many; CDR3nt: TGCGCCAGCAGCCCCCGGGACGTCTATGGCTACACCTTC; CDR3aa: CASSPRDVYGYTF
j_gene: TRBJ1-6; v_gene: TRBV6-1; d_gene: TRBD1; abundance: many; CDR3nt: TGTGCCAGCAGTGAGACAGGGGGCCAAAATTCACCCCTCCACTTT; CDR3aa: CASSETGGQNSPLHF
j_gene: TRBJ2-7; v_gene: TRBV28; d_gene: TRBD1; abundance: -; CDR3nt: TGTGCCAGCAGCGACAGGGCCACCTACGAGCAGTACTTC; CDR3aa: CASSDRATYEQYF
j_gene: TRBJ2-3; v_gene: TRBV6-1; d_gene: -; abundance: few; CDR3nt: TGTGCCAGCAGCCCCCCTAGAAAGGACAGAAAAACTACAGATACGCAGTATTTT; CDR3aa: CASSPPRKDRKTTDTQYF
j_gene: TRBJ2-5; v_gene: TRBV7-2; d_gene: -; abundance: many; CDR3nt: TGTGCCAGCAGCCTACAAAGGGGTCTAGCCGAACAAGAGACCCAGTACTTC; CDR3aa: CASSLQRGLAEQETQYF
j_gene: TRBJ1-5; v_gene: TRBV4-2; d_gene: -; abundance: many; CDR3nt: TGTGCCAGCAGCCAATCTATTAGCAATCAGCCCCAGCATTTT; CDR3aa: CASSQSISNQPQHF
j_gene: TRBJ2-2; v_gene: TRBV7-2; d_gene: TRBD1; abundance: few; CDR3nt: TGTGTCAGCAGCCGGGACAGGGCCCCCGGGGAGCTGTTTTTT; CDR3aa: CVSSRDRAPGELFF
j_gene: TRBJ2-7; v_gene: TRBV20-1; d_gene: -; abundance: -; CDR3nt: TGCAGTGCCACCAGCAAAGGAGAACAGCCCTACGAGCAGTACTTC; CDR3aa: CSATSKGEQPYEQYF
j_gene: TRBJ2-5; v_gene: TRBV10-3; d_gene: TRBD1; abundance: -; CDR3nt: TGTGCCATCAGTACAGGGGGTCGGGAGACCCAGTACTTC; CDR3aa: CAISTGGRETQYF
j_gene: TRBJ2-7; v_gene: TRBV5-5; d_gene: -; abundance: many; CDR3nt: TGTGCCAGCAGCCGCGACAGGACCTACGAGCAGTACTTC; CDR3aa: CASSRDRTYEQYF
j_gene: TRBJ1-4; v_gene: TRBV29-1; d_gene: TRBD1; abundance: many; CDR3nt: TGCAGCGTAGGGACAGGGGGACAGGAAAAACTGTTTTTT; CDR3aa: CSVGTGGQEKLFF
j_gene: TRBJ2-5; v_gene: TRBV18; d_gene: -; abundance: few; CDR3nt: TGTGCCAGCTCACGAAATGGGGCGGAAGAGACCCAGTACTTC; CDR3aa: CASSRNGAEETQYF
j_gene: TRBJ2-5; v_gene: TRBV4-1; d_gene: -; abundance: -; CDR3nt: TGCGCCAGCAGCCGACGGGCGACCCAAGAGACCCAGTACTTC; CDR3aa: CASSRRATQETQYF
j_gene: TRBJ1-4; v_gene: TRBV5-8; d_gene: TRBD1; abundance: -; CDR3nt: TGTGCCAGCAGCTTTCCAGGACAGGGGGATGAAAAACTGTTTTTT; CDR3aa: CASSFPGQGDEKLFF
j_gene: TRBJ2-7; v_gene: TRBV28; d_gene: -; abundance: few; CDR3nt: TGTGCCAGCAGTTTTTATAGGATCTCCTACGAGCAGTACTTC; CDR3aa: CASSFYRISYEQYF
j_gene: TRBJ2-1; v_gene: TRBV19; d_gene: -; abundance: many; CDR3nt: TGTGCCAGTAGTATATCACCGGGCCTGGGGCAGTTCTTC; CDR3aa: CASSISPGLGQFF
j_gene: TRBJ2-7; v_gene: TRBV11-2; d_gene: -; abundance: many; CDR3nt: TGTGCCAGCAGCTTACAGCTTGAGCAGTACTTC; CDR3aa: CASSLQLEQYF
j_gene: TRBJ2-1; v_gene: TRBV6-1; d_gene: TRBD2; abundance: many; CDR3nt: TGTGCCAGCAGTGATCCGGGACTAGCGGGACGTGGTGAGCAGTTCTTC; CDR3aa: CASSDPGLAGRGEQFF
j_gene: TRBJ2-2; v_gene: TRBV9; d_gene: -; abundance: many; CDR3nt: TGTGCCAGCAGCGTAGTCGGGGGCTCGAACACCGGGGAGCTGTTTTTT; CDR3aa: CASSVVGGSNTGELFF
j_gene: TRBJ2-1; v_gene: TRBV19; d_gene: -; abundance: many; CDR3nt: TGTGCCAGTAGTCCGGGCGGCGGGCTCAATGAGCAGTTCTTC; CDR3aa: CASSPGGGLNEQFF
j_gene: TRBJ2-4; v_gene: TRBV5-7; d_gene: -; abundance: -; CDR3nt: TGTGCCAGCAGCTTGCGGGGAGCCAAAAACATTCAGTACTTC; CDR3aa: CASSLRGAKNIQYF
j_gene: TRBJ2-7; v_gene: TRBV3-1; d_gene: TRBD2; abundance: -; CDR3nt: TGTGCCAGCAGCCAAGTGCGGGAGGGCCCCCTGTACTTC; CDR3aa: CASSQVREGPLYF
j_gene: TRBJ2-7; v_gene: TRBV3-1; d_gene: -; abundance: -; CDR3nt: TGTGCCAGCACCTACGGGAAGGGCCCCGAGCAGTACTTC; CDR3aa: CASTYGKGPEQYF
j_gene: TRBJ2-5; v_gene: TRBV12-3/TRBV12-4; d_gene: TRBD1; abundance: many; CDR3nt: TGTGCCAGCAGAGGGACAGTCCAAGAGACCCAGTACTTC; CDR3aa: CASRGTVQETQYF
j_gene: TRBJ2-7; v_gene: TRBV10-3; d_gene: TRBD2; abundance: -; CDR3nt: TGTGCCATCAGTACCGCGACTAGCGGTGGCGAGCAGTACTTC; CDR3aa: CAISTATSGGEQYF
j_gene: TRBJ2-5; v_gene: TRBV25-1; d_gene: -; abundance: many; CDR3nt: TGTGCCAGCAGTGAAGCAAGGACAGCCGTGACCCAGTACTTC; CDR3aa: CASSEARTAVTQYF
j_gene: TRBJ2-3; v_gene: TRBV29-1; d_gene: -; abundance: -; CDR3nt: TGCAGCGTAGGGGTTGAGAGCACAGATACGCAGTATTTT; CDR3aa: CSVGVESTDTQYF
j_gene: TRBJ2-7; v_gene: TRBV24-1; d_gene: -; abundance: many; CDR3nt: TGTGCCACCGGTAGGGAGGGACAGGTCAACGAGCAGTACTTC; CDR3aa: CATGREGQVNEQYF
j_gene: TRBJ2-7; v_gene: TRBV7-2; d_gene: -; abundance: many; CDR3nt: TGTGCCAGCAGCCCCGGGGGGCGCGTCCCGTACTTC; CDR3aa: CASSPGGRVPYF
j_gene: TRBJ1-4; v_gene: TRBV12-3/TRBV12-4; d_gene: -; abundance: -; CDR3nt: TGTGCCAGCCCGCCCGGGGCGGCTAATGAAAAACTGTTTTTT; CDR3aa: CASPPGAANEKLFF
j_gene: TRBJ2-3; v_gene: TRBV24-1; d_gene: TRBD1; abundance: many; CDR3nt: TGTGCCACCGGGACAGGGGTTCTCACAGATACGCAGTATTTT; CDR3aa: CATGTGVLTDTQYF
j_gene: TRBJ2-1; v_gene: TRBV20-1; d_gene: -; abundance: once; CDR3nt: TGCAGTGCCAAGGACATCCGCCTCCCCTCCTACAATGGGCAGTTCTTC; CDR3aa: CSAKDIRLPSYNGQFF
j_gene: TRBJ1-1; v_gene: TRBV5-1; d_gene: -; abundance: -; CDR3nt: TGCGCCAGCAGCTTGGCCGGGGTCACTGAAGCTTTCTTT; CDR3aa: CASSLAGVTEAFF
j_gene: TRBJ1-2; v_gene: TRBV7-2; d_gene: -; abundance: many; CDR3nt: TGTGCCAGCAGCTTATTGGCAGGGCATGGCTACACCTTC; CDR3aa: CASSLLAGHGYTF
j_gene: TRBJ1-1; v_gene: TRBV7-9; d_gene: -; abundance: few; CDR3nt: TGTGCCAGCAGCTTAGCGGGGACGAACACTGAAGCTTTCTTT; CDR3aa: CASSLAGTNTEAFF
j_gene: TRBJ2-5; v_gene: TRBV15; d_gene: TRBD1; abundance: once; CDR3nt: TGTGCCACCAGCAGAGATCCCAGGGGGTCAGGAGAGACCCAGTACTTC; CDR3aa: CATSRDPRGSGETQYF
j_gene: TRBJ2-3; v_gene: TRBV19; d_gene: -; abundance: many; CDR3nt: TGTGCCACTAAACCAGGGTCAAACACAGATACGCAGTATTTT; CDR3aa: CATKPGSNTDTQYF
j_gene: TRBJ2-3; v_gene: TRBV6-6; d_gene: -; abundance: few; CDR3nt: TGTGCCAGCACCAACGAGCAGGGAAGATTCCAAATTGACACAGATACGCAGTATTTT; CDR3aa: CASTNEQGRFQIDTDTQYF
j_gene: TRBJ2-7; v_gene: TRBV28; d_gene: -; abundance: few; CDR3nt: TGTGCCAGGGCACCATCTTACCAGGGGTCGTTTTGCGAGCAGTACTTC; CDR3aa: CARAPSYQGSFCEQYF
j_gene: TRBJ1-6; v_gene: TRBV20-1; d_gene: TRBD1; abundance: many; CDR3nt: TGCAGTGCTAGAGCCATTACCGGGACAGGGAATTCACCCCTCCACTTT; CDR3aa: CSARAITGTGNSPLHF
j_gene: TRBJ2-1; v_gene: TRBV20-1; d_gene: TRBD2; abundance: many; CDR3nt: TGCAGTGCGATTAGCGGGAGGGGCCAGAATGAGCAGTTCTTC; CDR3aa: CSAISGRGQNEQFF
j_gene: TRBJ2-1; v_gene: TRBV5-1; d_gene: TRBD2; abundance: many; CDR3nt: TGCGCCAGCAGCTACGAAGCGGGAGGCTACAATGAGCAGTTCTTC; CDR3aa: CASSYEAGGYNEQFF